The T cell receptor (beta chain) under discussion was sequenced for a study of identical twins. CDR1 is MNHEY, CDR2 SVGAGI, per germline. The CDR3 loop spans 14 amino acids. V shed 6 bases and J shed 6 bases, with 17 bases lying between them. Study outcomes and limitations: Alpha sequences that were out-of-frame and twin-shared showed an excess of low generation probability. The more abundant beta clonotypes in cord blood had fewer insertions, and memory repertoires did not show this.

A note on this clonotype: Its cognate antigen is unknown.

Template switching added a universal primer binding site, and final cDNA carried unique molecular identifiers. TCRdb processed the 5' RACE reads anew with MiXCR; each CDR3 protein has one entry. Here the sample spans approximately 1.8 million distinct CDR3 sequences, less than 40% being singletons. The material sequenced was cord blood. The chain joins TRBV6-5 to TRBJ1-1; possibly TRBD1 for D (6 bases). The receptor was derived from a newborn girl in good health. The CDR3 region has the DNA TGTGCCAGCAGCCAAGGGGGGATCGGCGCTGAAGCTTTCTTT. This encodes CASSQGGIGAEAFF.